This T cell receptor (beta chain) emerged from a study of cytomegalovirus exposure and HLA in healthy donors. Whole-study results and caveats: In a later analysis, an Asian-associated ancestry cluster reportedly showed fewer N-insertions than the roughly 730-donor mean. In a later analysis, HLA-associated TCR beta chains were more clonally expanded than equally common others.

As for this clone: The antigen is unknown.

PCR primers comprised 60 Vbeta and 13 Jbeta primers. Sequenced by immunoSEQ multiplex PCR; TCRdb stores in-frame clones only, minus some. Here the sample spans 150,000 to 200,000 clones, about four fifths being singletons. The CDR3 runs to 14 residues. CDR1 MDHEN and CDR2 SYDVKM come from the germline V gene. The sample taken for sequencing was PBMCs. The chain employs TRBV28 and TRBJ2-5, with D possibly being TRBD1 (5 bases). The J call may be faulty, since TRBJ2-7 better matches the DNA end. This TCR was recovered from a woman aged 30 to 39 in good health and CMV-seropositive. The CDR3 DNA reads TGTGCCAGCAGTTTATGGGTGGGGCCCTACGAGCAGTACTTC. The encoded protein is CASSLWVGPYEQYF.